This passage covers 30 T cell receptor beta chains from one sample sequenced in a study of CXCR4 blockade with PD-1 therapy in pancreatic cancer. The assay was immunoSEQ multiplex PCR, and TCRdb's table has in-frame clones only and misses some. The sample carries under 20,000 clones, around 72% recorded once. Sequencing used tumor tissue. These receptors were taken from a human donor with pancreatic ductal adenocarcinoma.

This clone was observed a handful of times. This chain connects TRBV6-8 to TRBJ1-3; tentatively, D is TRBD1 (5 bases). This CDR3 has 13 residues. Trimming cost V 5 bases and J 4 bases, with 9 bases left between them. Germline V gene lookup returns CDR1 MNHGY and CDR2 SAAAGT. The CDR3 protein is CASSPGRGNTIYF. The DNA of the CDR3 is TGTGCCAGCAGTCCGGGACGGGGAAACACCATATATTTT.

The chain employs TRBV19 and TRBJ2-3; 9 bases are shared with TRBD2. Trimming at V came to 5 bases and at J to 3 bases, leaving 6 bases not matched to a gene. Germline V gene sequence: CDR1 LNHDA, CDR2 SQIVND (reference sequence). This CDR3 is built from 15 residues. The CDR3 sequence is CASSVVAGVTDTQYF. The CDR3 nucleotides are TGTGCCAGTAGTGTAGTAGCGGGAGTTACAGATACGCAGTATTTT.

The V call is TRBV19, the J call TRBJ1-2, with unresolved D. This CDR3 contains 13 residues. Germline assignment: CDR1 LNHDA and CDR2 SQIVND (reference sequence). V was pared by 5 bases and J by 0 bases, with 7 bases between. Here the CDR3 DNA reads TGTGCCAGTAGTGGCCGTCCTAACTATGGCTACACCTTC. Amino acids: CASSGRPNYGYTF.

The V gene is TRBV28, the J gene TRBJ2-1, with 10 bases identical to TRBD2. The ends lost 5 bases at V and 3 bases at J; junction bases unmatched: 7. The germline V gene encodes CDR1 MDHEN and CDR2 SYDVKM. CDR3 length: 16 residues. CDR3 sequence (DNA): TGTGCCAGCAGTCACCTTAGCGGGAGGTTCTACAATGAGCAGTTCTTC. Translation: CASSHLSGRFYNEQFF.

CDR3 sequence (DNA): TGTGCCAGCACAGCGAACACCGGGGAGCTGTTTTTT. Translated, it gives CASTANTGELFF. The J gene is TRBJ2-2, the V gene TRBV28; D unresolved. This CDR3 is 12 amino acids long. Germline CDR1 MDHEN, CDR2 SYDVKM. Trimming left V 7 bases short and J 0 bases short, with 3 bases between.

The chain joins TRBV9 to TRBJ2-7; D may correspond to TRBD1 or TRBD2 (5 bases each). The germline V gene has CDR1 SGDLS and CDR2 YYNGEE. V lost 2 bases and J 3 bases, leaving 12 bases between the germline ends. This CDR3 is 14 amino acids long. In nucleotides, the CDR3 is TGTGCCAGCAGCGTGGGGCTAGCAGGCTACGAGCAGTACTTC. This sequence encodes CASSVGLAGYEQYF.

The CDR3 DNA is TGTGCCAGCAGTTTTCAACAGGGGGCGAGGGAGACCCAGTACTTC. Protein sequence: CASSFQQGARETQYF. V usage is TRBV28 and J usage is TRBJ2-5; 9 bases fit TRBD1. Per germline, CDR1 MDHEN and CDR2 SYDVKM. The ends lost 3 bases at V and 5 bases at J; junction bases unmatched: 7. The CDR3 is 15 residues long.

The chain is built from TRBV29-1 and TRBJ2-1, with a weak D call TRBD1 (6 bases). The CDR3 loop spans 15 amino acids. V shed 4 bases and J shed 1 base, with 14 bases lying between them. CDR1 and CDR2 (germline): SQVTM, ANQGSEA. CDR3 residues: CSVGKVRGSYNEQFF. In DNA, the CDR3 is TGCAGCGTTGGGAAGGTCAGGGGTTCCTACAATGAGCAGTTCTTC.

The rearrangement joins TRBV14 to TRBJ2-7, with D possibly TRBD2 on 5 matching bases. The CDR3 is 14 amino acids. V was clipped by 5 bases and J by 5 bases, with 16 bases between them. CDR1 and CDR2 from the germline V gene are SGHDN and FVKESK. CDR3 sequence (DNA): TGTGCCAGCAGCGTAAGAGGGAGCGTCCACGAGCAGTACTTC. Its protein is CASSVRGSVHEQYF. Variable domain in full (rest from reference TRBV14 and TRBJ2-7): EAGVTQFPSHSVIEKGQTVTLRCDPISGHDNLYWYRRVMGKEIKFLLHFVKESKQDESGMPNNRFLAERTGGTYSTLKVQPAELEDSGVYFCASSVRGSVHEQYFGPGTRLTVT.

This clone was picked up a small number of times. The chain carries TRBV18 and TRBJ2-7; tentative D call: TRBD1 (6 bases). The CDR3 consists of 15 residues. Trimming took off 2 bases at V and 3 bases at J, with 14 bases between the two ends. Germline assignment: CDR1 KGHSH and CDR2 LQKENI. CDR3 in amino acids: CASSPVGQRIYEQYF. In DNA, the CDR3 is TGTGCCAGCTCACCAGTAGGACAGAGAATCTACGAGCAGTACTTC.

The chain carries TRBV18 and TRBJ2-1, with 9 bases matching TRBD2. The CDR3 is 15 amino acids. V trimming: 5 bases; J trimming: 7 bases; junction bases outside the gene matches: 9. Germline V gene lookup returns CDR1 KGHSH and CDR2 LQKENI. The CDR3 DNA reads TGTGCCAGCTCAAGCGTAGCGGGAGTGGGAAATGAGCAGTTCTTC. This encodes CASSSVAGVGNEQFF.

This clone was seen only a few times. The rearrangement uses TRBV11-3 and TRBJ2-7, with D tentatively TRBD2 (5 bases). The CDR3 extends over 14 amino acids. Between the trimmed V and J ends, which lost 4 bases and 0 bases, there was a span of 10 bases. The germline gives CDR1 SGHNT, CDR2 YENEEA. The CDR3 here is CASSSDWPSYEQYF. The DNA for the CDR3 is TGTGCCAGCAGCTCGGACTGGCCCTCCTACGAGCAGTACTTC.

The sample holds one count of this clone. This chain joins TRBV23-1 and TRBJ1-5, with D uncertain. Being an ORF, TRBV23-1 has a function that is uncertain. The CDR3 contains 16 residues. Trimming cost V 3 bases and J 0 bases, with 12 bases left between them. In DNA, the CDR3 is TGCGCCAGCAGTCACCCCGGGAGGAATAGCAATCAGCCCCAGCATTTT. Its protein is CASSHPGRNSNQPQHF.

Note on this clone: A read error may produce the germline difference seen at one junction end. The rearrangement links TRBV10-3 to TRBJ2-1; a possible D gene is TRBD1 (6 bases). Looked up from germline, CDR1 is ENHRY and CDR2 is SYGVKD. The CDR3 has 13 amino acids. The CDR3 bases are TGTGCCAGCAGTGAGGGGGATAGGAATGAGCAGTTCTTC. Protein: CASSEGDRNEQFF.

This sequence joins TRBV19 and TRBJ2-3, with TRBD2 as a possible D gene (6 bases). CDR1 is LNHDA and CDR2 is SQIVND in the germline V gene (reference sequence). V was trimmed by 7 bases and J by 6 bases, leaving 20 bases between them. The CDR3 runs to 15 residues. The CDR3 loop reads CASTAGGPRVDTQYF. As DNA, the CDR3 is TGTGCCAGTACCGCCGGGGGTCCCCGGGTGGATACGCAGTATTTT. The variable domain in full, completed from reference TRBV19 and TRBJ2-3, reads DGGITQSPKYLFRKEGQNVTLSCEQNLNHDAMYWYRQDPGQGLRLIYYSQIVNDFQKGDIAEGYSVSREKKESFPLTVTSAQKNPTAFYLCASTAGGPRVDTQYFGPGTRLTVL.

The chain has TRBV19 and TRBJ2-1, with TRBD1 matching 11 bases. This CDR3 has 16 residues. Germline values: CDR1 LNHDA, CDR2 SQIVND (reference sequence). Trimming removed 5 bases from V and 6 bases from J; junction bases left unmatched: 9. CDR3 bases: TGTGCCAGTAGTCCCCGGACAGGGGGCAAAGGCAATGAGCAGTTCTTC. Translation: CASSPRTGGKGNEQFF.

This chain links TRBV6-8 with TRBJ2-7; 10 bases are a match to TRBD2. Germline CDR1 and CDR2: MNHGY and SAAAGT. This CDR3 comprises 13 residues. Trimming at V came to 5 bases and at J to 7 bases, leaving 5 bases not matched to a gene. The CDR3: CASSIRTSGEQYF. The CDR3 DNA reads TGTGCCAGCAGTATACGGACTAGCGGAGAGCAGTACTTC.

The chain combines TRBV5-1 with TRBJ1-2, with D hard to call. V lost 2 bases and J lost 1, with 12 bases in between. Germline CDR1 is SGHRS and CDR2 is YFSETQ. This CDR3 region has 15 residues. The CDR3 is CASSLADRNNYGYTF. As DNA, the CDR3 is TGCGCCAGCAGCTTAGCCGACCGGAATAACTATGGCTACACCTTC. The variable domain in full, completed from reference TRBV5-1 and TRBJ1-2, reads KAGVTQTPRYLIKTRGQQVTLSCSPISGHRSVSWYQQTPGQGLQFLFEYFSETQRNKGNFPGRFSGRQFSNSRSEMNVSTLELGDSALYLCASSLADRNNYGYTFGSGTRLTVV.

The chain employs TRBV6-8 and TRBJ2-2; 9 nucleotides agree with TRBD1. Germline V gives CDR1 MNHGY, CDR2 SAAAGT. The CDR3 spans 13 residues. The trim removed 5 bases at V and 6 bases at J, leaving 1 base unmatched. CDR3 bases: TGTGCCAGCAGTGGGACAGGGCCCGGGGAGCTGTTTTTT. Translated, it gives CASSGTGPGELFF.

The genes are TRBV28 and TRBJ2-7; D is undetermined. With 6 bases removed from V and 1 base from J, the gap between germline ends came to 7 bases. CDR1 MDHEN and CDR2 SYDVKM come from the germline V gene. This CDR3 spans 12 amino acids. CDR3 sequence: CASSSPSYEQYF. CDR3 DNA sequence: TGTGCCAGCAGCTCGCCGTCCTACGAGCAGTACTTC.

This chain joins TRBV19 and TRBJ2-1; D gene ambiguous. CDR3 length: 14 amino acids. Germline values: CDR1 LNHDA, CDR2 SQIVND (reference sequence). Trimming pared 1 base from V and 6 bases from J, leaving 10 bases between. CDR3 in amino acids: CASSIGVRGNEQFF. CDR3 DNA sequence: TGTGCCAGTAGTATAGGAGTGCGAGGCAATGAGCAGTTCTTC.

V is TRBV11-3 and J is TRBJ1-4; D is unclear. V gave up 3 bases and J gave up 4 bases, with 9 bases separating them. Germline lookup yields CDR1 SGHNT and CDR2 YENEEA. There are 14 residues in the CDR3. The CDR3 nucleotides are TGTGCCAGCAGCTTGTTGGGCAGTAATGAAAAACTGTTTTTT. It yields the protein CASSLLGSNEKLFF.

This chain connects TRBV6-8 to TRBJ1-1, with 9 bases fitting TRBD1. The germline V gene has CDR1 MNHGY and CDR2 SAAAGT. The CDR3 runs to 16 residues. With 6 bases clipped from V and 1 base from J, the junction kept 9 bases outside the gene matches. Written as DNA, the CDR3 is TGTGCCAGCAGACGACCTGGGACAGGGAAGAACACTGAAGCTTTCTTT. Residues: CASRRPGTGKNTEAFF.

The V gene is TRBV28, the J gene TRBJ2-7; D is unclear. Germline CDR1 MDHEN, CDR2 SYDVKM. Trimming took 3 bases from V and 3 from J, leaving 9 bases between them. The CDR3 is 13 amino acids. Written as DNA, the CDR3 is TGTGCCAGCAGTTTCCAGAAATTCTACGAGCAGTACTTC. Translated, it gives CASSFQKFYEQYF.

The rearrangement uses TRBV19 and TRBJ2-6; the D gene could be TRBD1 or TRBD2 (6 bases each). V was cut by 2 bases and J by 0 bases, with 11 bases left in between. Per germline, CDR1 LNHDA and CDR2 SQIVND (reference sequence). CDR3 size: 17 residues. The CDR3 nucleotides are TGTGCCAGTAGTATACGGGGGCCCACCTCTGGGGCCAACGTCCTGACTTTC. It codes for CASSIRGPTSGANVLTF.

The chain carries TRBV28 and TRBJ2-5; D unresolved. The CDR3 extends over 12 amino acids. The V and J ends lost 7 bases and 6 bases respectively, with 12 bases between them. CDR1 is MDHEN and CDR2 is SYDVKM in the germline V gene. The CDR3 region has the DNA TGTGCCAGCACCACACGGGTGAAGACCCAGTACTTC. It yields the protein CASTTRVKTQYF.

This clone was recorded only once. This sequence joins TRBV7-1 and TRBJ2-6, with D perhaps TRBD2 (5 bases). TRBV7-1 is classed as an ORF, of uncertain function. The V gene lost 5 bases and the J gene lost 3 bases, with 8 bases spanning the gap. This CDR3 is built from 14 residues. In nucleotides, the CDR3 is TGTGCCAGCAGCCTGAGCGGTGGGGCCAACGTCCTGACTTTC. This gives the protein CASSLSGGANVLTF.

The genes are TRBV18 and TRBJ2-3; no reliable D call. The CDR3 covers 14 residues. CDR1 and CDR2 (germline): KGHSH, LQKENI. The ends were cut back, 3 bases at V and 1 base at J, with 8 bases in the middle. CDR3 sequence: CASSPDVGTDTQYF. The DNA of the CDR3 is TGTGCCAGCTCACCGGACGTTGGCACAGATACGCAGTATTTT.

The V gene is TRBV16, the J gene TRBJ2-1; TRBD2 matches 9 bases. With V trimmed by 0 bases and J by 8 bases, 5 bases remained unmatched. Germline values: CDR1 KGHSY, CDR2 FQNENV. The CDR3 is made up of 15 amino acids. In nucleotides, the CDR3 is TGTGCCAGCAGCCAATCAGGAGCGGGAGGACATGAGCAGTTCTTC. The encoded protein is CASSQSGAGGHEQFF.

V usage is TRBV14 and J usage is TRBJ2-1; D is perhaps TRBD2 (6 bases). V shed 4 bases and J shed 4 bases, with 17 bases lying between them. The CDR3 runs to 16 residues. Per germline, CDR1 SGHDN and CDR2 FVKESK. The CDR3 DNA follows: TGTGCCAGCAGCCGGACTCGGGACTCGGGGTACAATGAGCAGTTCTTC. Translated, it gives CASSRTRDSGYNEQFF. The full variable domain, its missing parts supplied by reference TRBV14 and TRBJ2-1, is EAGVTQFPSHSVIEKGQTVTLRCDPISGHDNLYWYRRVMGKEIKFLLHFVKESKQDESGMPNNRFLAERTGGTYSTLKVQPAELEDSGVYFCASSRTRDSGYNEQFFGPGTRLTVL.